The following is a TCR beta chain sequence with its context. The CDR3 has 18 residues. Here immunoSEQ multiplex PCR was the method, and the copy in TCRdb shows in-frame clones only, minus some. Found here are 250,000 or so clones, approximately 85% of them singletons; the top ten hold under 2.5%. The data originate from a study of blood T cell repertoires in COVID-19. Sequenced sample: PBMCs or T cells enriched from blood (not recorded which). This receptor was taken from a woman in her fifties or sixties who had recovered from COVID-19. This chain connects TRBV21-1 to TRBJ2-7; the table's D call of TRBD2 was not tested on the DNA. TRBV21-1 is noted as a pseudogene. The CDR3 here is CASSKALGLAPRGYEQYF. In DNA, the CDR3 is TGTGCCAGCAGCAAAGCCTTAGGACTAGCTCCCAGGGGCTACGAGCAGTACTTC.